This T cell receptor (beta chain) was obtained from a study of cytomegalovirus exposure and HLA in healthy donors. PCR was performed using 60 Vbeta and 13 Jbeta primers. This table comes from immunoSEQ multiplex PCR, and its TCRdb copy is limited to in-frame clones, with some not included. The sample records 150,000 to 200,000 clones, nearly 80% being singletons. V trimming: 5 bases; J trimming: 2 bases; junction bases outside the gene matches: 5. The germline V gene encodes CDR1 ENHRY and CDR2 SYGVKD. The CDR3 is 15 amino acids. This rearrangement joins TRBV10-3 to TRBJ2-3; 9 bases agree with TRBD1. Sequencing was carried out using PBMCs. The source of this sequence is a man aged 45 to 65 in good health and CMV-seropositive. The CDR3 region is CAISTGTGNTDTQYF. DNA for the CDR3: TGTGCCATCAGTACCGGGACAGGGAACACAGATACGCAGTATTTT.